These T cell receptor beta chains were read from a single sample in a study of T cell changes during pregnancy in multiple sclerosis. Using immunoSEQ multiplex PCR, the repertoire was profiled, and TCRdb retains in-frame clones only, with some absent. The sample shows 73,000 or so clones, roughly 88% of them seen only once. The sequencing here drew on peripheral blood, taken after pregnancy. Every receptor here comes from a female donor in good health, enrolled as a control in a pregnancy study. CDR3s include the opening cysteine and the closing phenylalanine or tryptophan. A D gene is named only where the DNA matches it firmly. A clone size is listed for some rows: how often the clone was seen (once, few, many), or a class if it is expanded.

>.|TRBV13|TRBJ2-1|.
TGTGCCAGCAGCTTAGCGGGGGCCTACAATGAGCAGTTCTTC
CASSLAGAYNEQFF
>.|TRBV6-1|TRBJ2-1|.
TGTGCCAGCAGTGAAAGGGTAGCGCCCTACAATGAGCAGTTCTTC
CASSERVAPYNEQFF
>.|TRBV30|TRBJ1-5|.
TGTGCCTGGAGTGCTAGACAGGATCTGGGGGGCAATCAGCCCCAGCATTTT
CAWSARQDLGGNQPQHF
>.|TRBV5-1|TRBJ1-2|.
TGCGCCAGCAGCCCCCTCACCGGGCCGAGAGCGGAGAACACCTTC
CASSPLTGPRAENTF
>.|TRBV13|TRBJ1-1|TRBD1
TGTGCCAGCAGCTCGCAAGAGACAGGGACCACTGAAGCTTTCTTT
CASSSQETGTTEAFF
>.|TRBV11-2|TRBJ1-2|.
TGTGCCAGCAGCTTAGGGCAGGGGAGTGGCTACACCTTC
CASSLGQGSGYTF
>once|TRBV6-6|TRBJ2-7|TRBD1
TGTGCCAGCAGTTACTCGGGACAGGGCCCCTACGAGCAGTACTTC
CASSYSGQGPYEQYF
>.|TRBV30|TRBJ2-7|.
TGTGCCTGGACAGGGGAGTACGAGCAGTACTTC
CAWTGEYEQYF
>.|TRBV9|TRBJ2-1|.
TGTGCCAGCAGCGTAGTCCCCCAGGGGACCTACAATGAGCAGTTCTTC
CASSVVPQGTYNEQFF
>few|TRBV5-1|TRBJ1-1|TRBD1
TGCGCCAGCACTGTCAGGGGGACGACTGAAGCTTTCTTT
CASTVRGTTEAFF
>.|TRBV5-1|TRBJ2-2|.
TGCGCCAGCAGCTTGGATCCGGACAGAACTGACACCGGGGAGCTGTTTTTT
CASSLDPDRTDTGELFF
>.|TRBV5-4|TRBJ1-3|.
TGTGCCAGCAGCTTTCGGACAGAAGCGGCTGGAAACACCATATATTTT
CASSFRTEAAGNTIYF
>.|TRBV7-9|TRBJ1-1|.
TGTGCCAGCAGCCCCGGGACAATGAACACTGAAGCTTTCTTT
CASSPGTMNTEAFF
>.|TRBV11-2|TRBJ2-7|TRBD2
TGTGCCAGCAGCTTAGGTCCAGCGGGGGCCCTCCTGACCTACGAGCAGTACTTC
CASSLGPAGALLTYEQYF
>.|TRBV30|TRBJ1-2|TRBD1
TGTGCCTGGAGCCTGGGGACAGGGGATGGCTACACCTTC
CAWSLGTGDGYTF
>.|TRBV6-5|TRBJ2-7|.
TGTGCCAGCAGTTTCGCCGGGACATGGAGCTCCTACGAGCAGTACTTC
CASSFAGTWSSYEQYF
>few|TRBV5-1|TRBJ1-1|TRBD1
TGCGCCAGCAGCTCCCCGGCACAGGGGAAGAACACTGAAGCTTTCTTT
CASSSPAQGKNTEAFF
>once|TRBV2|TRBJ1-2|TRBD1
TGTGCCAGCACCTCACCCGGGACAGGGGGAGGCTACACCTTC
CASTSPGTGGGYTF
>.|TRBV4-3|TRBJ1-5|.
TGCGCCAGCAGCCAAGATGAGGCCTGGAATAGCAATCAGCCCCAGCATTTT
CASSQDEAWNSNQPQHF
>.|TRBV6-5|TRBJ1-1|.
TGTGCCAGCAGTTCTGACAGAAACACTGAAGCTTTCTTT
CASSSDRNTEAFF
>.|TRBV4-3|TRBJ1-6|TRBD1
TGCGCCAGCAGCCAAGGAGACAGGGGTAATTCACCCCTCCACTTT
CASSQGDRGNSPLHF
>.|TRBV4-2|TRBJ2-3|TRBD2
TGTGCCAGCAGCCCCAGCGGGAGGGCCCCAGATACGCAGTATTTT
CASSPSGRAPDTQYF
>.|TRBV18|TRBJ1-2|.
TGTGCCAGCTCACCAAACAGGGAGCCGTATGGCTACACCTTC
CASSPNREPYGYTF
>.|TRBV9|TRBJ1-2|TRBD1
TGTGCCAGCAGCCCGCGGCGGACAGGGGACGGCTACACCTTC
CASSPRRTGDGYTF
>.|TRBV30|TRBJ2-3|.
TGTGCCTGGAGTGGGGGGGTTCCCACAGATACGCAGTATTTT
CAWSGGVPTDTQYF
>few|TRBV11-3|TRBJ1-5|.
TGTGCCAGCAGCCCCGGGGGGAATCAGCCCCAGCATTTT
CASSPGGNQPQHF
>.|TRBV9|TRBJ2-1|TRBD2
TGTGCCAGCAGCGTAGCTCGGGCGGGAGCCTACAATGAGCAGTTCTTC
CASSVARAGAYNEQFF
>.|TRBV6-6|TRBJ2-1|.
TGTGCCAGCAGGCCACCCGGCTCCTACAATGAGCAGTTCTTC
CASRPPGSYNEQFF
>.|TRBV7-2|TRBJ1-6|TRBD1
TGTGCCAGCAGCCCGGAGACAGGGGCAATCTATAATTCACCCCTCCACTTT
CASSPETGAIYNSPLHF
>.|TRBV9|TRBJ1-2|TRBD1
TGTGCCAGCAGCGTCCCGGGACAGGGGATTTTCGATGGCTACACCTTC
CASSVPGQGIFDGYTF
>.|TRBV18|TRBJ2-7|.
TGTGCCAGCTCACCAAGGACAGCTGCCTACGAGCAGTACTTC
CASSPRTAAYEQYF
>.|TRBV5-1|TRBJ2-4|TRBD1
TGCGCCAGCAGCTTGATAGGTAGCGGCAGGGGGCGAACAGTAGCCAAAAACATTCAGTACTTC
CASSLIGSGRGRTVAKNIQYF
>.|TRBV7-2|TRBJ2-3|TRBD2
TGTGCCAGCAGCCGCAGCGGGGGGGGGCAGTATTTT
CASSRSGGGQYF
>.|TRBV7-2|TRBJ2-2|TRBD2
TGTGCCAGCAGCTTAAGTGGGAGGGTCACCGGGGAGCTGTTTTTT
CASSLSGRVTGELFF
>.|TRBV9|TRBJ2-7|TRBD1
TGTGCCAGCAGCGTAGCTGCCGGGACAGGGGGCTACGAGCAGTACTTC
CASSVAAGTGGYEQYF
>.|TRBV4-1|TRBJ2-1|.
TGCGCCAGCAGCCACCAATTGGGACTTTCCTACAATGAGCAGTTCTTC
CASSHQLGLSYNEQFF
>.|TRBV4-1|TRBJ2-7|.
TGCGCCAGCAGCCTACGCGCAGGGGCCTACGAGCAGTACTTC
CASSLRAGAYEQYF
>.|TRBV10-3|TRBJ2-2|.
TGTGCCACCCAATGGGGGGACGGGGAGCTGTTTTTT
CATQWGDGELFF
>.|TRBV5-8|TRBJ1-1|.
TGTGCCAGCAGCTTGGGGGCGACAGTTAGAGCTTTCTTT
CASSLGATVRAFF
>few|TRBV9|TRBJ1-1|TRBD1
TGTGCCAGCAGCGTAACCGGGACAGATCTATCTTTCTTT
CASSVTGTDLSFF
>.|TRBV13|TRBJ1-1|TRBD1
TGTGCCAGCAGCCACGACAGGGCAATACCCTTGAACACTGAAGCTTTCTTT
CASSHDRAIPLNTEAFF
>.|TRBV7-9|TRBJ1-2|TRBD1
TGTGCCAGCAGCCGGGACAGACCTATCTCGGGCTATGGCTACACCTTC
CASSRDRPISGYGYTF
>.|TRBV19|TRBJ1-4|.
TGTGCCAGTAGGGGGCCGCTTAATGAAAAACTGTTTTTT
CASRGPLNEKLFF